The 13 T cell receptor beta chains below come from one sample, sequenced in a study of T cell responses to AZD1222 COVID-19 vaccine. Sequenced by immunoSEQ multiplex PCR; TCRdb stores in-frame clones only, minus some. The table includes 75,000 to 85,000 clones, around 88% detected once. The sample consisted of peripheral blood, taken 28 days after the second AZD1222 dose. The source is an adult who received the AZD1222 COVID-19 vaccine.

The chain has TRBV5-1 and TRBJ2-3; no firm D call. The CDR3 is made up of 16 amino acids. The V gene's germline CDR1 is SGHRS and CDR2 YFSETQ. The V gene lost 0 bases and the J gene lost 2 bases, with 13 bases spanning the gap. The CDR3 nucleotides are TGCGCCAGCAGCTTGGGGGTAAATCTCCTCACAGATACGCAGTATTTT. It is translated as CASSLGVNLLTDTQYF.

A few counts support this clone. The chain uses TRBV7-3 and TRBJ2-5; D gene ambiguous. V was pared by 2 bases and J by 3 bases, with 22 bases between. The CDR3 totals 18 residues. The germline gives CDR1 SGHTA, CDR2 FQGTGA. The CDR3 coding sequence is TGTGCCAGCAGCTTACGGGCTGGTTCGGCAGTAGCCAAAGAGACCCAGTACTTC. This sequence encodes CASSLRAGSAVAKETQYF.

The V call is TRBV24-1, the J call TRBJ1-2; D is perhaps TRBD1 (5 bases). Trimming removed 5 bases at V and 4 bases at J, with 19 bases between. The germline V gene encodes CDR1 KGHDR and CDR2 SFDVKD. CDR3 length: 16 residues. The CDR3 sequence: CATSASGGTGFYGYTF. For the CDR3, the DNA is TGTGCCACCAGTGCCTCGGGGGGGACGGGATTCTATGGCTACACCTTC.

To note about this clone: Compared with germline, one end of the junction differs, possibly owing to a read error. CDR3 sequence: CASSLGRDSPLHF. DNA for the CDR3: TGTGCTAGCAGCTTAGGGAGGGATTCACCCCTCCACTTT. The V and J genes are TRBV7-7 and TRBJ1-6; D remains unclear. The germline V gene encodes CDR1 SSHAT and CDR2 FNYEAQ (reference sequence). The CDR3 is 13 amino acids. Full variable domain (missing parts from reference TRBV7-7 and TRBJ1-6): GAGVSQSPRYKVTKRGQDVTLRCDPISSHATLYWYQQALGQGPEFLTYFNYEAQPDKSGLPSDRFSAERPEGSISTLTIQRTEQRDSAMYRCASSLGRDSPLHFGNGTRLTVT.

The chain links TRBV5-4 to TRBJ2-2; D uncertain. V lost 5 bases and J lost 8, with 10 bases in between. Germline V gives CDR1 SGHNT, CDR2 YYREEE (reference sequence). The CDR3 runs to 12 residues. CDR3 amino acids: CASRHLEGELFF. CDR3 bases: TGTGCCAGCAGACATCTAGAAGGGGAGCTGTTTTTT.

The rearrangement uses TRBV2 and TRBJ2-7, with 8 bases that match TRBD1. Germline V gene data show CDR1 as SNHLY and CDR2 as FYNNEI. The CDR3 is 16 amino acids. The junction had 14 bases not matched to a gene; V was cut back by 5 bases and J by 5 bases. CDR3 DNA sequence: TGTGCCAGCAGTAGAAGGGGTGCAGGGGGCTTGCACGAGCAGTACTTC. This encodes CASSRRGAGGLHEQYF.

Only one count was recorded for this clone. The chain carries TRBV7-6 and TRBJ2-2; perhaps TRBD2 as D (7 bases). V gave up 11 bases and J gave up 4 bases, with 14 bases separating them. The CDR3 is made up of 13 amino acids. Germline-derived CDR1 and CDR2 are SGHVS and FNYEAQ. In nucleotides, the CDR3 is TGTGCCTCCGGGGGGCTGCTCACCGGGGAGCTGTTTTTT. Amino acids: CASGGLLTGELFF.

The rearrangement links TRBV12-3 or TRBV12-4 to TRBJ1-6; 10 nucleotides align to TRBD1. With V trimmed by 5 bases and J by 11 bases, 3 bases remained unmatched. This CDR3 is built from 13 residues. CDR3 amino acids: CASSRGQGTPLHF. The CDR3 nucleotides are TGTGCCAGCAGTCGGGGACAGGGGACACCCCTCCACTTT.

The chain carries TRBV9 and TRBJ1-2, with D possibly TRBD1 on 5 matching bases. CDR1 is SGDLS, CDR2 YYNGEE, per germline. There are 13 residues in the CDR3. Trimming cost V 3 bases and J 5 bases, with 11 bases left between them. The CDR3 DNA is TGTGCCAGCAGCGGCACAGGACTGTATGGCTACACCTTC. It encodes CASSGTGLYGYTF. Looking up the rest from reference TRBV9 and TRBJ1-2 gives the full variable domain: DSGVTQTPKHLITATGQRVTLRCSPRSGDLSVYWYQQSLDQGLQFLIQYYNGEERAKGNILERFSAQQFPDLHSELNLSSLELGDSALYFCASSGTGLYGYTFGSGTRLTVV.

The chain carries TRBV24-1 and TRBJ2-7, with D tentatively TRBD1 (6 bases). There are 14 residues in the CDR3. V dropped 9 bases and J dropped 2 bases, with 16 bases sitting between them. The V gene's germline CDR1 is KGHDR and CDR2 SFDVKD. In DNA form, the CDR3 reads TGTGCCACCGAAACCCGACAGGCTCCCTACGAGCAGTACTTC. This translates into CATETRQAPYEQYF.

V usage is TRBV9 and J usage is TRBJ1-3; TRBD1 matches at 12 bases. V lost 3 bases, J lost 0 bases, and 19 bases stayed unmatched. The CDR3 runs 22 residues. The germline CDR1 and CDR2 sequences are SGDLS and YYNGEE. The CDR3 reads CASSDQPGWDRGLTRSGNTIYF. Written as DNA, the CDR3 is TGTGCCAGCAGCGACCAACCGGGGTGGGACAGGGGGCTTACACGCTCTGGAAACACCATATATTTT.

The chain joins TRBV5-1 to TRBJ2-1; no firm D call. CDR1 and CDR2 (germline): SGHRS, YFSETQ. The V gene lost 0 bases and the J gene lost 7 bases, with 17 bases spanning the gap. The CDR3 loop spans 16 amino acids. CDR3 nucleotide sequence: TGCGCCAGCAGCTTGGCTACGAACCAGAGGAGTAATGAGCAGTTCTTC. Translation gives CASSLATNQRSNEQFF.

This CDR3 reads CARSLGDGSLRSGNTIYF. In DNA, the CDR3 is TGTGCCAGAAGCTTAGGGGATGGCAGTCTAAGGTCTGGAAACACCATATATTTT. This chain connects TRBV5-3 to TRBJ1-3; TRBD1 might be the D (5 bases). TRBV5-3 is placed among ORFs of uncertain function. This CDR3 has 18 amino acids. The V and J ends lost 2 bases and 1 base respectively, with 19 bases between them.